This T cell receptor (beta chain) was identified in a study of early T cells in non-severe SARS-CoV-2 infection. Unique molecular identifiers (one per individual cDNA molecule) were attached. TCRdb recomputed calls from the 5' RACE reads with MiXCR, one row per CDR3 protein. The table records under 95,000 distinct CDR3 sequences, about 12% of them present only once. There are 15 residues in the CDR3. From germline, CDR1 is KGHSH and CDR2 LQKENI. The V end was cut by 3 bases, the J end by 5 bases, with 14 bases between. Sequencing input: whole blood. The source is an adult who was a healthcare worker with PCR-confirmed SARS-CoV-2 infection or an uninfected control (not recorded which). The chain links TRBV18 to TRBJ2-1; TRBD2 might be the D (5 bases). CDR3 in amino acids: CASSPGQPADNEQFF. The CDR3 DNA reads TGTGCCAGCTCACCGGGTCAACCAGCGGACAATGAGCAGTTCTTC. The full variable domain, with the rest looked up from reference TRBV18 and TRBJ2-1, is NAGVMQNPRHLVRRRGQEARLRCSPMKGHSHVYWYRQLPEEGLKFMVYLQKENIIDESGMPKERFSAEFPKEGPSILRIQQVVRGDSAAYFCASSPGQPADNEQFFGPGTRLTVL.